A single sample is the source of the 5 T cell receptor beta chains below, sequenced in a study of read filtering for tumor transcriptome and immune sequencing. This library used roughly 400 ng RNA and molecular barcoded adaptors spanning alpha/delta and beta/gamma chains. TCRdb fed the reads into MiXCR, producing one record per CDR3 protein. This table has tens of thousands of distinct CDR3 sequences, 20% appearing once. The sequenced material came from a population of CD138-negative cells sorted from bone marrow. These receptors originate from a donor aged 40 or over with multiple myeloma.

This clonotype was recorded many times. V and J are TRBV30 and TRBJ2-1; D gene uncertain. V gave up 2 bases and J gave up 4 bases, with 9 bases separating them. CDR3 length: 13 residues. CDR1 GTSNPN and CDR2 SVGIG come from the germline V gene (reference sequence). In DNA, the CDR3 is TGTGCCTGGAGTTTTGTCAGGTACAATGAGCAGTTCTTC. Protein: CAWSFVRYNEQFF.

A note on this clonotype: A read error may be the cause here, since a much bigger clone is one base away. Given the absence of the conserved phenylalanine or tryptophan at the CDR3 end, a read error is likely. V and J are TRBV20-1 and TRBJ2-3; D gene ambiguous. Germline CDR1 DFQATT, CDR2 SNEGSKA (reference sequence). The CDR3 spans 14 residues. V shed 3 bases and J shed 0 bases, with 10 bases lying between them. The CDR3 sequence is CSASAVGSTDTQYS. Here the CDR3 DNA reads TGCAGTGCTAGCGCAGTGGGGAGCACAGATACGCAGTATTCT.

Comment on this clonotype: Just one base apart from a much larger clone, this may be a read error. This sequence joins TRBV4-1 and TRBJ1-2; 8 bases are a match to TRBD1. The J segment lost 4 bases and the V segment lost 4 bases, leaving 8 bases of the junction unmatched. Germline CDR1 is MGHRA and CDR2 is YSYEKL. The CDR3 covers 15 residues. The DNA of the CDR3 is TGCGCCAGCAGCCGCCTTACAACAGGGGGCTATGGCTACACCTTC. Translation: CASSRLTTGGYGYTF.

This sequence joins TRBV11-2 and TRBJ2-7, with D perhaps matching TRBD2 (6 bases). Trimming took 1 base from V and 4 from J, leaving 14 bases between them. Germline loops: CDR1 SGHAT, CDR2 FQNNGV. This CDR3 is 15 amino acids long. CDR3 amino acids: CASSLGSDGGYEQYF. Written as DNA, the CDR3 is TGTGCCAGCAGCTTAGGGTCCGACGGGGGTTACGAGCAGTACTTC. The full variable domain, rest sourced from reference TRBV11-2 and TRBJ2-7, is EAGVAQSPRYKIIEKRQSVAFWCNPISGHATLYWYQQILGQGPKLLIQFQNNGVVDDSQLPKDRFSAERLKGVDSTLKIQPAKLEDSAVYLCASSLGSDGGYEQYFGPGTRLTVT.

The rearrangement joins TRBV29-1 to TRBJ2-3, with D hard to call. Per the germline V gene, CDR1 is SQVTM and CDR2 is ANQGSEA. The CDR3 is 13 residues long. The germline V and J ends were trimmed by 4 bases and 5 bases, with 13 bases remaining between them. The CDR3 sequence is CSVARRTIDTQYF. The CDR3, as DNA: TGCAGCGTTGCGCGGCGGACGATAGATACGCAGTATTTT.